This TCR beta chain was identified in a study of T cells in tumors after PD-1 blockade. On the study more broadly: Either cemiplimab 350 mg every 2 weeks or pembrolizumab 200 mg every 3 weeks was given. Daily vismodegib 150 mg continued in a subset of anti-PD-1-treated patients. Overall study results and limits: Some novel exhausted tumor clones appeared in pre-treatment blood, suggesting peripheral recruitment. Expanded exhausted CD8+ clones after therapy were mostly novel clonotypes.

Notes on this clone: Its antigen is still unknown.

Sequencing was performed with immunoSEQ multiplex PCR; in TCRdb, only in-frame clones are kept and a portion is missing. Here the sample spans roughly 9,300 clones, 65% to 80% being singletons. The sequencing here drew on tumor tissue, taken after anti-PD-1 treatment. The receptor comes from a human donor with basal cell carcinoma.

The CDR3 region is CASSFLPARGGYTF. For the CDR3, the DNA is TGTGCCAGCAGCTTTCTCCCTGCGAGGGGGGGCTACACCTTC. The J gene is TRBJ1-2, the V gene TRBV27; possible D gene TRBD1, 6 bases. V lost 6 bases to trimming and J lost 8 bases, with 19 bases between them. The V gene's germline CDR1 is MNHEY and CDR2 SMNVEV (reference sequence). There are 14 residues in the CDR3.